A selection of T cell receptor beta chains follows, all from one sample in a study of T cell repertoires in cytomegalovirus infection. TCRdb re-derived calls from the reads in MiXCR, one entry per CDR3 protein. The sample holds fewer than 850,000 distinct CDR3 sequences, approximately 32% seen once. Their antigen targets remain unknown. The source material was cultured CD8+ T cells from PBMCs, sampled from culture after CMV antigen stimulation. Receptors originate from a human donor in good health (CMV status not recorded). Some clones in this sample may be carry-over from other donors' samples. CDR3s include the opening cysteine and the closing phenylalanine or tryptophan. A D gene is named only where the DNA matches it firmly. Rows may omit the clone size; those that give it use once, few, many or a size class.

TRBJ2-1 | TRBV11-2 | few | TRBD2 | TGTGCCAGCAGCTTAGAGGGCGGGGGGGCCTTGAATGAGCAGTTCTTC | CASSLEGGGALNEQFF
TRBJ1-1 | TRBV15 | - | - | TGTGCCACGTGCACGCTCGGGAACACTGAAGCTTTCTTT | CATCTLGNTEAFF
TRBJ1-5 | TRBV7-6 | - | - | TGTGCCAGCAGCTTGGAGGGTCTGAATCAGCCCCAGCATTTT | CASSLEGLNQPQHF
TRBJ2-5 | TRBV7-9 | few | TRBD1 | TGTGCCAGCAGCTTAGGGGGACAGCCGAATCAAGAGACCCAGTACTTC | CASSLGGQPNQETQYF
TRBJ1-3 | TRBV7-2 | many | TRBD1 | TGTGCCAGCAGCTTACATCCACAGGGACAGGGGGCAGACACCATATATTTT | CASSLHPQGQGADTIYF
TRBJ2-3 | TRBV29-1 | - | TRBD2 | TGCAGCGTTGGGCTAGCGGGGGCTAGCACAGATACGCAGTATTTT | CSVGLAGASTDTQYF
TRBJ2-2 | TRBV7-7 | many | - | TGTGCTAGCAGCTTCAGAGGGGATGAGCTGTTTTTT | CASSFRGDELFF
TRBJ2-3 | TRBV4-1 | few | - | TGCGCCAGCAGCCAAGATCTTTCCCCAGATACGCAGTATTTT | CASSQDLSPDTQYF
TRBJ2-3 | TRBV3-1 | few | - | TGTGCCAGCAGCGGGGAAAATACGCAGTATTTT | CASSGENTQYF
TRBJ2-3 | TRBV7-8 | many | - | TGTGCCAGCAGCTTAACGGTTTCAAGCACAGATACGCAGTATTTT | CASSLTVSSTDTQYF
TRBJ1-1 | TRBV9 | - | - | TGTGCCAGCAGCGTATTGGTCAGGGGTGAAGCTTTCTTT | CASSVLVRGEAFF
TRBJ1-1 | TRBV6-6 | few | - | TGTGCCAGCAGTTGGGAGGGGCTCCTTGAAGCTTTCTTT | CASSWEGLLEAFF
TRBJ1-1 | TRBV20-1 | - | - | TGCAGTGCTAGCCGCGGGGGGACTGAAGCTTTCTTT | CSASRGGTEAFF
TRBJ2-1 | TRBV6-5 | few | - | TGTGCCAGCAGCCTTTCGACAAATTACAATGAGCAGTTCTTC | CASSLSTNYNEQFF
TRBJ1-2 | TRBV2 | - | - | TGTGCCAGCAGTGGAAGGATTTTCTATGGCTACACCTTC | CASSGRIFYGYTF
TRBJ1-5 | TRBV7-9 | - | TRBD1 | TGTGCCAGCAGCCAGGACAGGACAGGCCAGCCCCAGCATTTT | CASSQDRTGQPQHF
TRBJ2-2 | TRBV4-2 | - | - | TGTGCCAGCAGCCAAGATTGGGGGGTCGACGGGGAGCTGTTTTTT | CASSQDWGVDGELFF
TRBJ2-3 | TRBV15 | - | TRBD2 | TGTGCCACCAGCAGAGATGGTGGCGGGGGGGCGCAGTCAGATACGCAGTATTTT | CATSRDGGGGAQSDTQYF
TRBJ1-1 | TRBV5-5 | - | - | TGTGCCAGCAGCCCCGGACAGAATATGAACACTGAAGCTTTCTTT | CASSPGQNMNTEAFF
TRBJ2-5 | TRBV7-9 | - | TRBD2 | TGTGCCAGCAGCTTACCCCGGGGGGAAGAGACCCAGTACTTC | CASSLPRGEETQYF
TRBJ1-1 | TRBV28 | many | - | TGTGCCAGCAGTTTGGGCTTCCGGGACTGGGGCTTCTTT | CASSLGFRDWGFF
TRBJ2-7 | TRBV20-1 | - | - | TGCAGTGCTAGGTGGGATTACGAGCAGTACTTC | CSARWDYEQYF
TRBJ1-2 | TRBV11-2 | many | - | TGTGCCAGCAGTCCCCCAGGGGTCCTCAAAAACTATGGCTACACCTTC | CASSPPGVLKNYGYTF
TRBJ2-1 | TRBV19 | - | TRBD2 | TGTGCCAGTAGTATCGGACTAGCGGGGGAGCAGTTCTTC | CASSIGLAGEQFF
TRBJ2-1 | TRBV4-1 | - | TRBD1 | TGCGCCAGCAGCCATCGGGACAGTCAGTCCTACAATGAGCAGTTCTTC | CASSHRDSQSYNEQFF
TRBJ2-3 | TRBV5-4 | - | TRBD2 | TGTGCCAGCAGCGGAGGGACTAGCGGGGTCTTCACAGATACGCAGTATTTT | CASSGGTSGVFTDTQYF
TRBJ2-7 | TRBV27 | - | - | TGTGCCAGCAGTTTATCGGTAATCTACGAGCAGTACTTC | CASSLSVIYEQYF
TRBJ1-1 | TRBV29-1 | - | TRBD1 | TGCAGCGTTGAGGAGACAGGGCCGAACACTGAAGCTTTCTTT | CSVEETGPNTEAFF
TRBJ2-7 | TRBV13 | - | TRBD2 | TGTGCCAGCAGCCTGGGACTAGGTGACTACGAGCAGTACTTC | CASSLGLGDYEQYF
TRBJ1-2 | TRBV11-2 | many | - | TGTGCCAGCAGCTTAGATAACACCAGACTTAACTATGGCTACACCTTC | CASSLDNTRLNYGYTF
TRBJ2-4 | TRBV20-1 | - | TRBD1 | TGCAGTGCCGCCGGACAGGGGATAGCCAAAAACATTCAGTACTTC | CSAAGQGIAKNIQYF
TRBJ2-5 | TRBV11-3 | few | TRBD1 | TGTGCCAGCAGCTACCTGGGCCTTCGCGGGACAGGGGAAAAAGAAGAGACCCAGTACTTC | CASSYLGLRGTGEKEETQYF
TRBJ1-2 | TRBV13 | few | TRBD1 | TGTGCCAGCAGCTCTGGACAGGGGGCGCTTGGCTACACCTTC | CASSSGQGALGYTF
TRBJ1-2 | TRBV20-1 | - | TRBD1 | TGCAGTGCCTTCACTCGGGACAGGGGACCTTCTAACTATGGCTACACCTTC | CSAFTRDRGPSNYGYTF
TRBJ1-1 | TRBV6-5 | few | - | TGTGCCAGCAGTTACTACAGGTCCACTGAAGCTTTCTTT | CASSYYRSTEAFF
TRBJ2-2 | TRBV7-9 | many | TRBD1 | TGTGCCAGCAGCTGGACAGGGTCCCCCGGGGAGCTGTTTTTT | CASSWTGSPGELFF
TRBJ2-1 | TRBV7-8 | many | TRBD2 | TGTGCCAGCAGCTTCAGGACTAGCGGGTACAATGAGCAGTTCTTC | CASSFRTSGYNEQFF
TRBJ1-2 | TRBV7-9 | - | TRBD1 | TGTGCCAGCAGTGATCGGACAGGGGGAGCAGGTGGCTACACCTTC | CASSDRTGGAGGYTF
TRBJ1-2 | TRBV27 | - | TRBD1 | TGTGCCAGCACTCAGGGGGGGAACTATGGCTACACCTTC | CASTQGGNYGYTF
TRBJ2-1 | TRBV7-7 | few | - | TGTGCTAGCAGCTCATTCCGGGTCTTGTACAATGAGCAGTTCTTC | CASSSFRVLYNEQFF
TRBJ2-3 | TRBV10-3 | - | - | TGTGCCATCAGGGACGGACAGTCTAGCACAGATACGCAGTATTTT | CAIRDGQSSTDTQYF
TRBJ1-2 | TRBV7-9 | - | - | TGTGCCAGCAGCCGGACAGCAGCTAACTATGGCTACACCTTC | CASSRTAANYGYTF
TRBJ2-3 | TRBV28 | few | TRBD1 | TGTGCCAGCAGTGGGACAGGGGTGGTAGATACGCAGTATTTT | CASSGTGVVDTQYF
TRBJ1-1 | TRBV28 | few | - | TGTGCCAGCAATTTCGATACGGGGACCACTGAAGCTTTCTTT | CASNFDTGTTEAFF
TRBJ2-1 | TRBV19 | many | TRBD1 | TGTGCCAGCGCCGTTGGACAGGGGTCCTACAATGAGCAGTTCTTC | CASAVGQGSYNEQFF
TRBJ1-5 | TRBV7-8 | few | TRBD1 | TGTGCCAGCAGCTTACGGACAGGGACGCGAGTGGGGGATCAGCCCCAGCATTTT | CASSLRTGTRVGDQPQHF
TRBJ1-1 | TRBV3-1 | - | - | TGTGCCAGCAGCCAATCGAAATCTTACACTGAAGCTTTCTTT | CASSQSKSYTEAFF
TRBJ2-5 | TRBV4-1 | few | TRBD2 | TGCGCCAGCAGCCAGGGGACTAAAGAGGAAGGAGAGACCCAGTACTTC | CASSQGTKEEGETQYF
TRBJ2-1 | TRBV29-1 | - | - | TGCAGCGCCGTGGATGCCGTTGAGCAGTTCTTC | CSAVDAVEQFF
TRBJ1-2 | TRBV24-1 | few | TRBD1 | TGTGCCACCAGTGCGGGACAGTTATATGGCTACACCTTC | CATSAGQLYGYTF
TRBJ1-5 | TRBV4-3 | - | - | TGCGCCAGCAGCCAAGATCGGGGACTCCGCCAGCCCCAGCATTTT | CASSQDRGLRQPQHF
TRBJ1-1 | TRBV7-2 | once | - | TGTGCCAGCAGCTTAGGTGGGTATGTCGGCAGAAACACTGAAGCTTTCTTT | CASSLGGYVGRNTEAFF
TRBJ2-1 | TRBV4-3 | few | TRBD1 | TGCGCCAGCAGCCAAGAGGACAGGGGTTACAATGAGCAGTTCTTC | CASSQEDRGYNEQFF
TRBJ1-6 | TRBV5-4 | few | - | TGTGCCAGCAGCCTGGATACACTAGACTCACCCCTCCACTTT | CASSLDTLDSPLHF
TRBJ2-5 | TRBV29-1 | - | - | TGCAGCGTTGAAAGGCAAAGCGGGACCCAGTACTTC | CSVERQSGTQYF
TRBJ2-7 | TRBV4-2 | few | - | TGTGCCAGCAGCCAAGATACCTACGAGCAGTACTTC | CASSQDTYEQYF
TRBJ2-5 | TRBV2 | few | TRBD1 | TGTGCCAGCAGTGAACCGGGACAGGGGAAGACCCAGTACTTC | CASSEPGQGKTQYF